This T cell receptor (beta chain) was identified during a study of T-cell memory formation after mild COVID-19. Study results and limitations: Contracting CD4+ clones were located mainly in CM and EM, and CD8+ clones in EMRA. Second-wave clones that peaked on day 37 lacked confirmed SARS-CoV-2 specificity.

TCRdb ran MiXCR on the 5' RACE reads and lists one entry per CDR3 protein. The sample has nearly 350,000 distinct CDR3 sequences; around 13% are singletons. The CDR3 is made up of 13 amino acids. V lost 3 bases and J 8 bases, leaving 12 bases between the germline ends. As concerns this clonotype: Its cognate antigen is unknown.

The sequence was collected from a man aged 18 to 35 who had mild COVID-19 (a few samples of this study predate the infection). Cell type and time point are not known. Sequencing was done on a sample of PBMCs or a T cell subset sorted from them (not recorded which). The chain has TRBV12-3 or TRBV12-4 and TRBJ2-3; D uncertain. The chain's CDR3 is CASSFHGETTQYF. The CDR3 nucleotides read TGTGCCAGCAGTTTTCATGGCGAAACTACGCAGTATTTT.